This TCR beta chain was sequenced in a study of cytotoxic CD8 clonotypes in ibrutinib-treated CLL. TCRdb keeps only in-frame clones here, not all; method: immunoSEQ multiplex PCR. The repertoire has around 130,000 clones, 84% of them found once; the top ten carry about 3.3%. Worth noting for this clone: The target antigen is unknown.

Findings and caveats of the study: Baseline levels were approached again at progression, after clonality had risen at ibrutinib response. At the start, clonality exceeded age-matched healthy donors and followed circulating CD8+ T-cell counts.

The length of the CDR3 is 16 residues. Per germline, CDR1 SGHDT and CDR2 YYEEEE. V lost 3 bases to trimming and J lost 6 bases, with 16 bases between them. V usage is TRBV5-6 and J usage is TRBJ1-6; D possibly corresponds to TRBD1 (5 bases). Source: PBMCs, taken after 24 months of ibrutinib treatment. The receptor was isolated from a human donor with chronic lymphocytic leukemia. CDR3 nucleotide sequence: TGTGCCAGCAGCTGGGGATCCCGGGGCCTTAATTCACCCCTCCACTTT. Amino acid sequence: CASSWGSRGLNSPLHF.